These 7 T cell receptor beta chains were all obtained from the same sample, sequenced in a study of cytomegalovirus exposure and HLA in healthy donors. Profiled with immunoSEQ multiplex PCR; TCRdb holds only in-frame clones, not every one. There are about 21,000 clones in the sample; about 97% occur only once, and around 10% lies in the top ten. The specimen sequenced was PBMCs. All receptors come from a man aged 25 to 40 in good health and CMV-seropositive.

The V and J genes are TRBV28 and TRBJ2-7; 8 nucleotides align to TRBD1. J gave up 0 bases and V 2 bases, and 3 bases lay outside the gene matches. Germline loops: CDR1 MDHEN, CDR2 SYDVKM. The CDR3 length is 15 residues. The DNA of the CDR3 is TGTGCCAGCAGTTTAGATGGACAGGGCTCCTACGAGCAGTACTTC. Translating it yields CASSLDGQGSYEQYF.

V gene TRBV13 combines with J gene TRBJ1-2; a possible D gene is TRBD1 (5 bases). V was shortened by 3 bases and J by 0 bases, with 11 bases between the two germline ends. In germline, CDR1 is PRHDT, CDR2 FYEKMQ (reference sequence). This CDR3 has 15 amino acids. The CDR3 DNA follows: TGTGCCAGCAGCTTTCAGGGTGGGTCTAACTATGGCTACACCTTC. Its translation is CASSFQGGSNYGYTF.

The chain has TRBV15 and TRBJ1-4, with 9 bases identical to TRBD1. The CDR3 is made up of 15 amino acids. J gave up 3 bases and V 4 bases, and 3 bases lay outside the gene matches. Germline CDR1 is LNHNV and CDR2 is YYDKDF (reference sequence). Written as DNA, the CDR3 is TGTGCCACCAGCATAGGGACAGGGTCTAATGAAAAACTGTTTTTT. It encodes CATSIGTGSNEKLFF.

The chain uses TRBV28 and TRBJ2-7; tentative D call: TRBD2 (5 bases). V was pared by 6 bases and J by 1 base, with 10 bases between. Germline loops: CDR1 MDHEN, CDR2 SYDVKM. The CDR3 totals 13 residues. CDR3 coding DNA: TGTGCCAGCAGCCCGACTACTTCCTACGAGCAGTACTTC. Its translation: CASSPTTSYEQYF.

The CDR3 DNA sequence: TGTGCCACCAGCAGAGCTATCCTTGGCGGGAGTCCCTACGAGCAGTACTTC. Translated: CATSRAILGGSPYEQYF. The rearrangement joins TRBV15 to TRBJ2-7; 7 bases align to TRBD2. Losses at the gene ends were 1 base for V and 2 bases for J; bases not matched to a gene: 11. The CDR3 totals 17 residues. Germline V lookup: CDR1 LNHNV, CDR2 YYDKDF (reference sequence). The full variable domain, its missing parts supplied by reference TRBV15 and TRBJ2-7, is DAMVIQNPRYQVTQFGKPVTLSCSQTLNHNVMYWYQQKSSQAPKLLFHYYDKDFNNEADTPDNFQSRRPNTSFCFLDIRSPGLGDTAMYLCATSRAILGGSPYEQYFGPGTRLTVT.

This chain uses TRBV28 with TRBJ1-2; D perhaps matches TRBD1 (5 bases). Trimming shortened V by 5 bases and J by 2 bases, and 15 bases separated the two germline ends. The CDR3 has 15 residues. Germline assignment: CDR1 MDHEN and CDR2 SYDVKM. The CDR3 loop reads CASSPPLAGNYGYTF. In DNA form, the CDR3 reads TGTGCCAGCAGTCCTCCCCTGGCAGGGAACTATGGCTACACCTTC.

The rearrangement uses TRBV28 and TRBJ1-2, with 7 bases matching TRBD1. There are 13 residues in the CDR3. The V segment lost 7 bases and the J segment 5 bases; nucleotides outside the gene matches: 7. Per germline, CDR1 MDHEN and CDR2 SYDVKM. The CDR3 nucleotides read TGTGCCAGCACGCAGGGACAGCCATATGGCTACACCTTC. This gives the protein CASTQGQPYGYTF.